Below are 22 T cell receptor beta chains sequenced from a single sample in a study of vaccination effects on CD4 cells after COVID-19. The ViraFEST assay expanded antigen-specific CD4+ T cells with viral peptide pools before sequencing. Isolating CD4+ T cells followed more than 9 days of culture. Each participant was administered two doses of either the BNT162b2 or the mRNA-1273 vaccine. These TCRs' antigens remain unknown. Data came from immunoSEQ multiplex PCR; TCRdb stores just in-frame clones and leaves some out. Here the sample spans some 74,000 clones, over 70% being singletons. The material was CD4+ T cells from PBMCs cultured with HCoV-229E spike peptides, obtained after COVID-19 vaccination. These TCRs come from a human donor who received a COVID-19 vaccine.

J is TRBJ2-7 and V is TRBV2; TRBD1 matches at 10 bases. The CDR3 loop spans 17 amino acids. Germline V gene lookup returns CDR1 SNHLY and CDR2 FYNNEI. The ends lost 2 bases at V and 3 bases at J; junction bases unmatched: 10. CDR3 protein: CASSENLGTGAFYEQYV. The CDR3 DNA sequence: TGTGCCAGCAGTGAAAATCTGGGGACAGGGGCTTTCTACGAGCAGTACGTC.

The rearrangement uses TRBV4-1 and TRBJ1-1; D uncertain. CDR3 length: 13 amino acids. Trimming left V 5 bases short and J 3 bases short, with 10 bases between. The germline CDR1 and CDR2 sequences are MGHRA and YSYEKL. CDR3 DNA: TGCGCCAGCAGCTTCAACGGGGACACTGAAGCTTTCTTT. This gives the protein CASSFNGDTEAFF.

V is TRBV25-1 and J is TRBJ2-1; 7 bases agree with TRBD2. The ends lost 5 bases at V and 3 bases at J; junction bases unmatched: 10. The length of the CDR3 is 16 residues. Germline CDR1 is MGHDK and CDR2 is SYGVNS. The CDR3 DNA follows: TGTGCCAGCAGTCGACAGTCTAGCGGCGACTACAATGAGCAGTTCTTC. Translated, it gives CASSRQSSGDYNEQFF.

This chain uses TRBV5-8 with TRBJ2-7; 8 bases fit TRBD1. Per the germline V gene, CDR1 is SGHTS and CDR2 is YDEGEE. The CDR3 runs 15 residues. J gave up 5 bases and V 2 bases, and 9 bases lay outside the gene matches. The chain's CDR3 is CASSLKRTGTHEQYV. DNA for the CDR3: TGTGCCAGCAGCTTAAAGCGGACAGGGACCCACGAGCAGTACGTC.

This sequence joins TRBV5-8 and TRBJ1-5, with D perhaps TRBD1 (5 bases). This CDR3 is 14 amino acids long. Trimming removed 3 bases from V and 4 bases from J, with 11 bases in between. Looked up from germline, CDR1 is SGHTS and CDR2 is YDEGEE. CDR3 coding DNA: TGTGCCAGCAGCTCGGGACTGTATAATCAGCCCCAGCATTTT. Protein sequence: CASSSGLYNQPQHF. Full variable domain (outside the CDR3, taken from reference TRBV5-8 and TRBJ1-5): EAGVTQSPTHLIKTRGQQATLRCSPISGHTSVYWYQQALGLGLQFLLWYDEGEERNRGNFPPRFSGRQFPNYSSELNVNALELEDSALYLCASSSGLYNQPQHFGDGTRLSIL.

This chain connects TRBV7-3 to TRBJ1-1; 7 bases are a match to TRBD1. Trimming took 2 bases from V and 4 from J; bases not matched to a gene: 4. CDR1 and CDR2 (germline): SGHTA, FQGTGA. The CDR3 sequence is 14 residues long. This CDR3 is CASSLQGGPTEAFF. DNA of the CDR3: TGTGCCAGCAGCTTACAAGGGGGCCCCACTGAAGCTTTCTTT.

The CDR3 DNA sequence: TGTGCCAGCCCATGTAAGAAGGCCTCCTATGGCTACACCTTC. Protein product: CASPCKKASYGYTF. This chain connects TRBV6-5 to TRBJ1-2; no clear D. This CDR3 is built from 14 residues. Germline V lookup: CDR1 MNHEY, CDR2 SVGAGI. Trimming took off 8 bases at V and 4 bases at J, with 17 bases between the two ends.

The chain is built from TRBV7-3 and TRBJ2-1, with TRBD2 matching 10 bases. The germline V gene encodes CDR1 SGHTA and CDR2 FQGTGA. The CDR3 has 15 amino acids. Germline trimming cut 4 bases from V and 2 bases from J; bases unmatched to any gene: 2. Here the CDR3 reads CASSSSGGAYNEQFF. The CDR3 DNA follows: TGTGCCAGCAGCTCGAGCGGGGGGGCCTACAATGAGCAGTTCTTC.

This clone was found once. The chain links TRBV7-2 to TRBJ2-2; D ambiguous. Trimming left V 3 bases short and J 7 bases short, with 9 bases between. The CDR3 is 13 amino acids. Germline CDR1 and CDR2: SGHTA and FQGNSA. The DNA for the CDR3 is TGTGCCAGCAGCTTCCGGCTGGGCGGGGAGCTGTTTTTT. Translated, it gives CASSFRLGGELFF.

The sample holds a few counts of this clone. This chain joins TRBV6-5 and TRBJ1-1; maybe TRBD1 (6 bases). In germline, CDR1 is MNHEY, CDR2 SVGAGI. Trimming shortened V by 6 bases and J by 4 bases, and 18 bases separated the two germline ends. The CDR3 length is 15 residues. As DNA, the CDR3 is TGTGCCAGCAGGCGATCAGGGGAAGGGGGCACTGAAGCTTTCTTT. Its translation is CASRRSGEGGTEAFF.

The rearrangement links TRBV2 to TRBJ2-7; the D call may be TRBD1 or TRBD2 (5 bases each). From germline, CDR1 is SNHLY and CDR2 FYNNEI. The length of the CDR3 is 15 residues. The CDR3, as DNA: TGTGCCAGCAGTGAAGGGGGCCGGGGCTCCAACGAGCAGTACGTC. Amino acid sequence: CASSEGGRGSNEQYV.

The chain combines TRBV24-1 with TRBJ2-1; a weak D match, TRBD2 (6 bases). The CDR3 runs 12 residues. Trimming shortened V by 8 bases and J by 3 bases, and 7 bases separated the two germline ends. The V gene's germline CDR1 is KGHDR and CDR2 SFDVKD. The CDR3 loop is CATTGDYNEQFF. Here the CDR3 DNA reads TGTGCCACCACGGGAGACTACAATGAGCAGTTCTTC.

The chain is built from TRBV19 and TRBJ2-5; D gene uncertain. CDR1 and CDR2 (germline): LNHDA, SQIVND (reference sequence). V lost 3 bases and J 11 bases, leaving 16 bases between the germline ends. This CDR3 contains 13 residues. This CDR3 reads CASSIQKLDPQYF. The CDR3 DNA reads as TGTGCCAGTAGTATCCAAAAGCTGGACCCGCAGTACTTC.

This clone occurred a few times. The chain recombines TRBV19 with TRBJ2-1, with 11 bases identical to TRBD2. Germline CDR1 is LNHDA and CDR2 is SQIVND (reference sequence). J was trimmed by 6 bases and V by 3 bases; bases with no gene match: 13. The CDR3 length is 18 residues. Written as DNA, the CDR3 is TGTGCCAGTAGTATTGATAGCGGGGGGGCCAACCTCCGCAATGAGCAGTTCTTC. Amino acids: CASSIDSGGANLRNEQFF.

This clone occurred once. This sequence joins TRBV6-1 and TRBJ2-3, with D perhaps matching TRBD2 (7 bases). Between the trimmed V and J ends, which lost 4 bases and 2 bases, there was a span of 19 bases. This CDR3 is 17 amino acids long. The V gene's germline CDR1 is MNHNS and CDR2 SASEGT. CDR3 DNA sequence: TGTGCCAGCAGTGGCCTTTTGGGGGCGGGGGACACAGATACGCAGTATTTT. Amino acid sequence: CASSGLLGAGDTDTQYF.

This clone showed up just a few times. V and J are TRBV3-1 (or the pseudogene TRBV3-2) and TRBJ1-1; D remains ambiguous. Germline CDR1 LGHDT, CDR2 YNNKEL (reference sequence). The CDR3 length is 12 residues. V was clipped by 4 bases and J by 6 bases, with 9 bases between them. In nucleotides, the CDR3 is TGTGCCAGCAGCCGTGACTACGCTGAAGCTTTCTTT. Amino acids: CASSRDYAEAFF.

In this sample, this clone turned up once. The chain is built from TRBV11-1 and TRBJ1-1, with 7 bases aligning to TRBD1. Germline CDR1 SGHAT, CDR2 FQDESV (reference sequence). The CDR3 contains 14 residues. Trimming removed 1 base from V and 4 bases from J; junction bases left unmatched: 3. The CDR3 DNA follows: TGTGCCAGCAGCTTAGGAGGGGGCGTCACTGAAGCTTTCTTT. This gives the protein CASSLGGGVTEAFF. Supplemented by reference TRBV11-1 and TRBJ1-1, the full variable domain reads EAEVAQSPRYKITEKSQAVAFWCDPISGHATLYWYRQILGQGPELLVQFQDESVVDDSQLPKDRFSAERLKGVDSTLKIQPAELGDSAMYLCASSLGGGVTEAFFGQGTRLTVV.

This clone was seen just once. This chain uses TRBV5-6 with TRBJ1-3, with D unresolved. Germline CDR1 SGHDT, CDR2 YYEEEE. Trimming stripped 1 base from V and 2 bases from J, with 7 bases between. CDR3 length: 14 amino acids. The CDR3 here is CASSLWRAGNTIYF. CDR3 DNA: TGTGCCAGCAGCTTGTGGCGAGCTGGAAACACCATATATTTT. Full variable domain (outside the CDR3, taken from reference TRBV5-6 and TRBJ1-3): DAGVTQSPTHLIKTRGQQVTLRCSPKSGHDTVSWYQQALGQGPQFIFQYYEEEERQRGNFPDRFSGHQFPNYSSELNVNALLLGDSALYLCASSLWRAGNTIYFGEGSWLTVV.

The J gene is TRBJ1-1, the V gene TRBV4-2, with 7 bases matching TRBD1. CDR3 length equals 15 residues. Looked up from germline, CDR1 is LGHNA and CDR2 is YNFKEQ. After removal of 0 bases from V and 4 bases from J, the junction contained 5 bases not matched to a gene. The CDR3 loop is CASSQDPDRFTEAFF. As DNA, the CDR3 is TGTGCCAGCAGCCAAGACCCGGACAGGTTCACTGAAGCTTTCTTT.

This clone was picked up a small number of times. The V and J genes are TRBV18 and TRBJ1-4, with D possibly being TRBD1 (6 bases). This CDR3 comprises 15 residues. The germline gives CDR1 KGHSH, CDR2 LQKENI. V shed 0 bases and J shed 8 bases, with 13 bases lying between them. The CDR3 DNA reads as TGTGCCAGCTCACCACCGGCGGCAGGGGAAGAAAAACTGTTTTTT. Residues: CASSPPAAGEEKLFF.

This clone was observed a handful of times. The CDR3 region has the DNA TGCGCCAGCAGTCAATTTGATCCGGGGAATTATGGCTACACCTTC. This translates into CASSQFDPGNYGYTF. V gene TRBV23-1 combines with J gene TRBJ1-2; D not certain. TRBV23-1 is classed as an ORF, of uncertain function. This CDR3 is built from 15 residues. Trimming shortened V by 1 base and J by 5 bases, and 14 bases separated the two germline ends.

The table lists this clone with a few counts. The chain has TRBV24-1 and TRBJ2-2, with TRBD1 as a possible D gene (5 bases). V lost 7 bases to trimming and J lost 9 bases, with 11 bases between them. Germline V lookup: CDR1 KGHDR, CDR2 SFDVKD. CDR3 length equals 12 residues. For the CDR3, the DNA is TGTGCCACCAGCAGGGTCAACCGGGAGCTGTTTTTT. Protein product: CATSRVNRELFF.